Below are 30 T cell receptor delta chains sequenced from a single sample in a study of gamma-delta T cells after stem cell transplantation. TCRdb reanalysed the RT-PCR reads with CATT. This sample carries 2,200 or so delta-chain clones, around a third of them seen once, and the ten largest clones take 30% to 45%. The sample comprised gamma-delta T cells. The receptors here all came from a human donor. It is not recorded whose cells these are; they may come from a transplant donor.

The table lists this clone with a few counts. CDR3 amino acids: CACDALTTDPTVKADKLIF. The CDR3 DNA reads TGTGCCTGTGACGCACTAACTACGGATCCCACTGTAAAGGCGGATAAACTCATCTTT. The chain combines TRDV2 with TRDJ1; D is unresolved. CDR3 length equals 19 residues. The germline gives CDR1 GEAIGNYY, CDR2 EKD. V gave up 3 bases and J gave up 5 bases, with 30 bases separating them.

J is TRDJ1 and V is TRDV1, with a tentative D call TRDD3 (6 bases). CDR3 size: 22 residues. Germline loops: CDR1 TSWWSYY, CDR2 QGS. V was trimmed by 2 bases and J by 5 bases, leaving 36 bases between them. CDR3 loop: CALGERVEGLGDGTTSRDKLIF. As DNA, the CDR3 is TGTGCTCTTGGGGAAAGGGTCGAAGGGCTTGGGGATGGGACGACCAGTAGGGATAAACTCATCTTT.

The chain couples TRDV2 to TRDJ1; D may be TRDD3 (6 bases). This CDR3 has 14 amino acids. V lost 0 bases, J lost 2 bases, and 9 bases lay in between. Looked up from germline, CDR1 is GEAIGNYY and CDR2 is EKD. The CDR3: CACDTVGGTDKLIF. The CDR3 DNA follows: TGTGCCTGTGACACCGTTGGGGGGACCGATAAACTCATCTTT.

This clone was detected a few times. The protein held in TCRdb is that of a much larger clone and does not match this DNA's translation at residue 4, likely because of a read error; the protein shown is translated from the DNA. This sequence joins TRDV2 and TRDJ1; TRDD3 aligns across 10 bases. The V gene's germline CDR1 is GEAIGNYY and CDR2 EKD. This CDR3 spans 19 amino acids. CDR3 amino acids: CACGTVGGDTYRDTDKLIF. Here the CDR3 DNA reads TGTGCCTGTGGCACCGTCGGGGGGGATACGTATCGGGACACCGATAAACTCATCTTT.

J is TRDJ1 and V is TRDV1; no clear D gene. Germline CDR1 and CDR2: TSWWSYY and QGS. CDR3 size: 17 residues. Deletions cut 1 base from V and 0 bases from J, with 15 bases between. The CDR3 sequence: CALGEHTGAPYTDKLIF. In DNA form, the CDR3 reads TGTGCTCTTGGGGAACATACCGGGGCTCCGTACACCGATAAACTCATCTTT.

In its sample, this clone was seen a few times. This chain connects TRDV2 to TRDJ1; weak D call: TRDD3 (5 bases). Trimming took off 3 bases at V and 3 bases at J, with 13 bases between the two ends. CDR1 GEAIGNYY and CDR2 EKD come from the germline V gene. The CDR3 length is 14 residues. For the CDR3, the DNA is TGTGCCTGTGACTACAGGGGGCTCTCCGATAAACTCATCTTT. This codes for CACDYRGLSDKLIF.

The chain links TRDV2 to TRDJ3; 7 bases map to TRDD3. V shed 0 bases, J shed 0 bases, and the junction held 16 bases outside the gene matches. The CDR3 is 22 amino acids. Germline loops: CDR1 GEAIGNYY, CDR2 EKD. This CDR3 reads CACDTPIVATGVGSWDTRQMFF. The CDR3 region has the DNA TGTGCCTGTGACACCCCCATCGTTGCTACTGGGGTCGGCTCCTGGGACACCCGACAGATGTTTTTC.

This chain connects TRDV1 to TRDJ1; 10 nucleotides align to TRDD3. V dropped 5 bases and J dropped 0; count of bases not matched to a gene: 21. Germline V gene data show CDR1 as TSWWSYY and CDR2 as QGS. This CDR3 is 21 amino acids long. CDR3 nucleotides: TGTGCTCTTGGGCCTCGCGCTTGGGGGCCGGGGGATACGGCGTACACCGATAAACTCATCTTT. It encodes CALGPRAWGPGDTAYTDKLIF.

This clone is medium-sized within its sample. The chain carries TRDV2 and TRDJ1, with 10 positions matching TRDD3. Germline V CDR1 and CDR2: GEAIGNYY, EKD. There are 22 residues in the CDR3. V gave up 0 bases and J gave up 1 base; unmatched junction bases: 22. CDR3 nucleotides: TGTGCCTGTGACACCCTCATACTGGGGGATGCCGCGTTAATAAACCGCACCGATAAACTCATCTTT. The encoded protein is CACDTLILGDAALINRTDKLIF.

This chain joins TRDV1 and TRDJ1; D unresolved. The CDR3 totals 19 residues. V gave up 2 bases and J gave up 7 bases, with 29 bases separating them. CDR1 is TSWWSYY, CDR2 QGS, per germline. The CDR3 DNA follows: TGTGCTCTTGGGGAATCAGCTCCTCCCGCCAGGTTTACACCGGGTAAACTCATCTTT. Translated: CALGESAPPARFTPGKLIF.

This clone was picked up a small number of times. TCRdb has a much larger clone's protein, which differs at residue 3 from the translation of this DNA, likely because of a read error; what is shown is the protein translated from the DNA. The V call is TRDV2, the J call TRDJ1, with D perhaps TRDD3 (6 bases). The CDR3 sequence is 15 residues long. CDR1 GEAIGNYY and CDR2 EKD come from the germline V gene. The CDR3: CARDSLLGPTDKLIF. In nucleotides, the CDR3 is TGTGCCCGTGACAGTCTTCTGGGGCCTACCGATAAACTCATCTTT.

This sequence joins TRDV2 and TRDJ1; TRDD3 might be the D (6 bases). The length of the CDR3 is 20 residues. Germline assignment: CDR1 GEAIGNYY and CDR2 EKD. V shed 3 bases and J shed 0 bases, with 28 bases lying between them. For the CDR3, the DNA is TGTGCCTGTGACCGAGTAACTCTGGGGACGGTGGCGGTGTACACCGATAAACTCATCTTT. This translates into CACDRVTLGTVAVYTDKLIF.

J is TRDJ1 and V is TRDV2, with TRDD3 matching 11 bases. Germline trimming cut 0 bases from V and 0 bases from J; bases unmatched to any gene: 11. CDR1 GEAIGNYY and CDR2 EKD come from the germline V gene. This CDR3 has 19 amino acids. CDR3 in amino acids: CACDTIVSGGYPDTDKLIF. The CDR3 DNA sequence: TGTGCCTGTGACACCATAGTATCTGGGGGATACCCAGACACCGATAAACTCATCTTT.

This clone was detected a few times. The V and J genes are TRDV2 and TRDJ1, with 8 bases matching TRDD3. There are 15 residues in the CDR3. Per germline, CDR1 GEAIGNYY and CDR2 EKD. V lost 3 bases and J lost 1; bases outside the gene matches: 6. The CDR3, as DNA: TGTGCCTGTGACGCCCTACTGGGGGGCACCGATAAACTCATCTTT. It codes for CACDALLGGTDKLIF.

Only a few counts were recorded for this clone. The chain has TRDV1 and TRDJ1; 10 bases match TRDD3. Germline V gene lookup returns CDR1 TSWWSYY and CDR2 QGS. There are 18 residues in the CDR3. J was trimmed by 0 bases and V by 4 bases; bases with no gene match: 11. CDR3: CALGAIRWGIPYTDKLIF. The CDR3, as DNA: TGTGCTCTTGGGGCCATACGGTGGGGGATACCTTACACCGATAAACTCATCTTT.

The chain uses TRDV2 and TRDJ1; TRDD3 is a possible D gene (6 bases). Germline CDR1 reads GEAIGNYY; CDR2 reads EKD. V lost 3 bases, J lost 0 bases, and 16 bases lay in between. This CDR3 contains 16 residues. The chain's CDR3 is CACDLLGGPYTDKLIF. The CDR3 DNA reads TGTGCCTGTGACCTCTTGGGGGGCCCGTACACCGATAAACTCATCTTT.

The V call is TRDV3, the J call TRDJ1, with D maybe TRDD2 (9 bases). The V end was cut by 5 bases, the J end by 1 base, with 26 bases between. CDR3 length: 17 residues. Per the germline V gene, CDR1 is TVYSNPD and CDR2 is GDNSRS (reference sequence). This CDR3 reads CAAPSYAVGDFTDKLIF. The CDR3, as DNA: TGTGCCGCACCTTCCTACGCGGTGGGGGATTTCACCGATAAACTCATCTTT.

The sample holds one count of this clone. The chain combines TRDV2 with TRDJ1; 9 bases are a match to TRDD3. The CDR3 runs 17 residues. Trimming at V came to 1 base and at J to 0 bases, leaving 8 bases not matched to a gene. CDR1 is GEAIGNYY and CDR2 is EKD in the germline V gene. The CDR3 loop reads CACDTLLGGYYTDKLIF. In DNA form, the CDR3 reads TGTGCCTGTGACACTTTGCTGGGGGGATACTACACCGATAAACTCATCTTT.

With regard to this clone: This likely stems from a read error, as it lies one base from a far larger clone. The chain's CDR3 is CACDTVGPGGDKLIF. For the CDR3, the DNA is TGTGCCTGTGACACCGTTGGTCCTGGGGGAGATAAACTCATCTTT. The chain combines TRDV2 with TRDJ1; 8 bases map to TRDD3. Germline V lookup: CDR1 GEAIGNYY, CDR2 EKD. There are 15 residues in the CDR3. The V gene end was trimmed by 0 bases and the J gene end by 5 bases; junction bases not matched to a gene: 7.

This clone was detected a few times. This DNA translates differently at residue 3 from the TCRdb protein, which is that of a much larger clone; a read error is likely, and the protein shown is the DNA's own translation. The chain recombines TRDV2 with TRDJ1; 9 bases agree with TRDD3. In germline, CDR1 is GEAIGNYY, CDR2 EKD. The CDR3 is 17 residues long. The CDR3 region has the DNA TGTGCCCGTGACAGCGTACTGGGGGAAGATTACACCGATAAACTCATCTTT. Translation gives CARDSVLGEDYTDKLIF.

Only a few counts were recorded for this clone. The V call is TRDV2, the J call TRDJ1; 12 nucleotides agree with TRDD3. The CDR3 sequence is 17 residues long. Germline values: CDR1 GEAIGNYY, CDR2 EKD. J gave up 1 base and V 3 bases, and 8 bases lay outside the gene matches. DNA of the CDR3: TGTGCCTGTGACTTTCGGCTGGGGGATACGCTCACCGATAAACTCATCTTT. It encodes CACDFRLGDTLTDKLIF.

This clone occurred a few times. DNA for the CDR3: TGTGCCTGTGACATACTGGGGGATACGCACACCGATAAACTCATCTTT. Protein: CACDILGDTHTDKLIF. The chain employs TRDV2 and TRDJ1, with 13 positions matching TRDD3. This CDR3 spans 16 amino acids. Looked up from germline, CDR1 is GEAIGNYY and CDR2 is EKD. J was trimmed by 0 bases and V by 2 bases; bases with no gene match: 2.

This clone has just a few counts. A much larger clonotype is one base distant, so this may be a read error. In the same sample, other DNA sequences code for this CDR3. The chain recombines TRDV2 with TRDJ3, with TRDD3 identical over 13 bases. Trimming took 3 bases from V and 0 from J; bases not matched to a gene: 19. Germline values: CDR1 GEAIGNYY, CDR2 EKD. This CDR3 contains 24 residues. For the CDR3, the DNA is TGTGCCTGTGACCAAGTGGCTTCTCCCACTGGGGGATACGAGGGCTCCTGGGACACCCGACAGATGTTTTTC. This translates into CACDQVASPTGGYEGSWDTRQMFF.

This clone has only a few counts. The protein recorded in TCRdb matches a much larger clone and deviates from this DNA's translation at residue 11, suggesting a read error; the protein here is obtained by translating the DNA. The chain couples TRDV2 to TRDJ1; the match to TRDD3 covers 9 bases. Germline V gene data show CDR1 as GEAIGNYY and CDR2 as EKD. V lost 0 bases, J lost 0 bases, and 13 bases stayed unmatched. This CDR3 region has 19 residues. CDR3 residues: CACDTVERTGDTYTDKLIF. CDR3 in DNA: TGTGCCTGTGACACCGTTGAGAGGACTGGGGATACGTACACCGATAAACTCATCTTT.

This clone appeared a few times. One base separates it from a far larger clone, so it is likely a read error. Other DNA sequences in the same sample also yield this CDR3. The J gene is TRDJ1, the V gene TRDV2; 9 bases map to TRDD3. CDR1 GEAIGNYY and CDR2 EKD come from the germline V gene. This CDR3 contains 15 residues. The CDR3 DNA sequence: TGTGCCTGCGACAAACTGGGGGACCGCACCGATAAACTCATCTTT. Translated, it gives CACDKLGDRTDKLIF.

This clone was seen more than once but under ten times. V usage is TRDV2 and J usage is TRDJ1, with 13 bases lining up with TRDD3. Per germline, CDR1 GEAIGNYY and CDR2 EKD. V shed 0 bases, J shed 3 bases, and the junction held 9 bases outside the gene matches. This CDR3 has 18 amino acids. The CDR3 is CACDTLILGDTPSDKLIF. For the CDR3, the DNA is TGTGCCTGTGACACCTTGATACTGGGGGATACGCCATCCGATAAACTCATCTTT.

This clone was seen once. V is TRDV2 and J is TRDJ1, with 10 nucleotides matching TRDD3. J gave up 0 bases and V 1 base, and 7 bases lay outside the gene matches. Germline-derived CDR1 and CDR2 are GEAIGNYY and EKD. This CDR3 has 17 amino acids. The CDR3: CACDTVGDTPHTDKLIF. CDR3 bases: TGTGCCTGTGACACGGTGGGGGATACCCCACACACCGATAAACTCATCTTT.

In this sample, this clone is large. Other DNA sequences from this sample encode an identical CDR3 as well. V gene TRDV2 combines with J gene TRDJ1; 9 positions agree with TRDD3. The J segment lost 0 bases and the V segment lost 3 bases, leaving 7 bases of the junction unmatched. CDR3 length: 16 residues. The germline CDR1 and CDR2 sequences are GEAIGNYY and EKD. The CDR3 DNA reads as TGTGCCTGTGACCAACTGGGGGACTTATACACCGATAAACTCATCTTT. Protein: CACDQLGDLYTDKLIF.

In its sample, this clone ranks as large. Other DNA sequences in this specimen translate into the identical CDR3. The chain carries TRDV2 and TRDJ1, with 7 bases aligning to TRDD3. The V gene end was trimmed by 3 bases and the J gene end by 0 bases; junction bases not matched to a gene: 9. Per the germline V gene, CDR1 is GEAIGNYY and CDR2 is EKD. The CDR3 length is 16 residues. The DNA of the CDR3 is TGTGCCTGTGACCACCTTACTGGGGACCACACCGATAAACTCATCTTT. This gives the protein CACDHLTGDHTDKLIF.

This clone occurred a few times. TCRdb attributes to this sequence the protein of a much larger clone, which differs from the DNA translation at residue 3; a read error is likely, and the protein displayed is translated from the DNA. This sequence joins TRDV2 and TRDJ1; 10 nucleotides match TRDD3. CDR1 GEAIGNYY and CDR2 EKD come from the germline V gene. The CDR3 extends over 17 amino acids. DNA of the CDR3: TGTGCCCGTGACACCGTGGAGGGGGATACGCATACCCGTAAACTCATCTTT. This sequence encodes CARDTVEGDTHTRKLIF.